The entry below gives a single TCR beta chain sequence along with its context. What it binds is unknown. This sample stems from a study of post-analysis software for immune sequencing data. Study-wide results and caveats: With TRBV5-6, TRBV5-1 and TRBV20-1 included, about five TRBV segments were more frequent in patients than in controls.

Unique molecular identifiers were present in the TCR beta cDNA libraries. TCRdb reprocessed the PCR reads with MiXCR, giving one entry per CDR3 protein. The sample contains roughly 800,000 distinct CDR3 sequences, roughly 50% of which appear only once. From germline, CDR1 is SGHRS and CDR2 YFSETQ. The ends were cut back, 4 bases at V and 6 bases at J, with 11 bases in the middle. The CDR3 runs to 13 residues. Specimen: blood. The TCR was taken from a girl aged 10 to 17 with multiple sclerosis. The gene calls are TRBV5-1 and TRBJ1-5; D is possibly TRBD1 (6 bases). The CDR3 nucleotides read TGCGCCAGCAGCCCACAGGGCCCTCAGCCCCAGCATTTT. Encoded protein: CASSPQGPQPQHF.